The next 23 T cell receptor beta chains were all read from a single sample in a study of cytomegalovirus exposure and HLA in healthy donors. The PCR made use of 60 Vbeta and 13 Jbeta primers. The assay was immunoSEQ multiplex PCR, and TCRdb's table has in-frame clones only and misses some. The sample has about 160,000 clones, about 85% seen once. The sequenced sample was PBMCs. All receptors come from a boy aged 2 to 10 in good health and CMV-seronegative.

The rearrangement joins TRBV7-9 to TRBJ1-2; possibly TRBD1 for D (6 bases). Germline V lookup: CDR1 SEHNR, CDR2 FQNEAQ (reference sequence). The CDR3 is made up of 13 amino acids. V lost 3 bases to trimming and J lost 5 bases, with 10 bases between them. Written as DNA, the CDR3 is TGTGCCAGCAGCTTTCAACAGGGATATGGCTACACCTTC. It encodes CASSFQQGYGYTF.

The V call is TRBV19, the J call TRBJ1-4; D is uncertain. The germline V gene encodes CDR1 LNHDA and CDR2 SQIVND (reference sequence). Trimming removed 6 bases at V and 3 bases at J, with 14 bases between. The CDR3 runs to 15 residues. CDR3 sequence reads: CASSLSRFANEKLFF. CDR3 in DNA: TGTGCCAGTAGCCTTTCCAGGTTCGCTAATGAAAAACTGTTTTTT.

The chain links TRBV9 to TRBJ2-1; D perhaps matches TRBD1 (6 bases). This CDR3 is 14 amino acids long. Trimming took off 4 bases at V and 3 bases at J, with 11 bases between the two ends. Germline V lookup: CDR1 SGDLS, CDR2 YYNGEE. The CDR3: CASSSQGFYNEQFF. For the CDR3, the DNA is TGTGCCAGCAGCTCACAGGGTTTCTACAATGAGCAGTTCTTC. Looking up the rest from reference TRBV9 and TRBJ2-1 gives the full variable domain: DSGVTQTPKHLITATGQRVTLRCSPRSGDLSVYWYQQSLDQGLQFLIQYYNGEERAKGNILERFSAQQFPDLHSELNLSSLELGDSALYFCASSSQGFYNEQFFGPGTRLTVL.

In DNA form, the CDR3 reads TGTGCCTGGAGATGGGCAGGGGGAGAGAGTCAGCCCCAGCATTTT. The encoded protein is CAWRWAGGESQPQHF. This rearrangement joins TRBV30 to TRBJ1-5; 7 bases agree with TRBD1. The V and J ends lost 3 bases and 6 bases, in that order; junction bases with no gene match: 11. The germline V gene encodes CDR1 GTSNPN and CDR2 SVGIG (reference sequence). The CDR3 is 15 amino acids.

This chain joins TRBV5-6 and TRBJ2-1, with 7 bases aligning to TRBD1. Germline V gene lookup returns CDR1 SGHDT and CDR2 YYEEEE. This CDR3 has 14 amino acids. V lost 3 bases, J lost 2 bases, and 2 bases stayed unmatched. CDR3 sequence reads: CASSWDSPYNEQFF. For the CDR3, the DNA is TGTGCCAGCAGCTGGGACAGTCCCTACAATGAGCAGTTCTTC. The variable domain in full, with the rest retrieved from reference TRBV5-6 and TRBJ2-1, is DAGVTQSPTHLIKTRGQQVTLRCSPKSGHDTVSWYQQALGQGPQFIFQYYEEEERQRGNFPDRFSGHQFPNYSSELNVNALLLGDSALYLCASSWDSPYNEQFFGPGTRLTVL.

The chain has TRBV29-1 and TRBJ2-5, with a weak D call TRBD1 (5 bases). The J call may be incorrect, as the DNA end agrees better with TRBJ2-7. CDR3 length equals 17 residues. CDR1 is SQVTM and CDR2 is ANQGSEA in the germline V gene. The chain's CDR3 is CSVVGPTRTIGFYEQYF. The CDR3 DNA follows: TGCAGCGTTGTGGGGCCCACCCGAACTATCGGGTTCTACGAGCAGTACTTC.

The chain links TRBV6-5 to TRBJ2-3; 8 bases are shared with TRBD2. This CDR3 comprises 15 residues. Germline V gene data show CDR1 as MNHEY and CDR2 as SVGAGI. V shed 7 bases and J 2 bases; nucleotides not matched to a gene: 8. The CDR3 spells CASKLLADLTDTQYF. In nucleotides, the CDR3 is TGTGCCAGCAAACTACTAGCGGATCTCACAGATACGCAGTATTTT.

The V gene is TRBV5-1, the J gene TRBJ2-3; 7 positions match TRBD2. Per the germline V gene, CDR1 is SGHRS and CDR2 is YFSETQ. This CDR3 has 16 residues. V trimming: 0 bases; J trimming: 2 bases; junction bases outside the gene matches: 6. The CDR3 sequence is CASSLGGLHSTDTQYF. The DNA of the CDR3 is TGCGCCAGCAGCTTGGGGGGACTACATTCCACAGATACGCAGTATTTT.

J is TRBJ2-7 and V is TRBV10-1; tentatively, D is TRBD1 (5 bases). Germline CDR1 and CDR2: WNHNN and SYGVQD (reference sequence). The CDR3 sequence is 21 residues long. Trimming removed 4 bases at V and 0 bases at J, with 31 bases between. The CDR3 reads CASSVGVSHLPQETYSYEQYV. The CDR3, as DNA: TGCGCCAGCAGTGTCGGTGTTTCCCATTTGCCACAGGAAACCTACTCCTACGAGCAGTACGTC.

Points on this clone: The germline gene is not matched at one end of the junction; a read error may be the cause. J is TRBJ2-5 and V is TRBV2; TRBD2 might be the D (5 bases). Germline V lookup: CDR1 SNHLY, CDR2 FYNNEI. The CDR3 extends over 11 amino acids. CDR3 loop: CASSGGETRYF. Written as DNA, the CDR3 is TGTGCCAGCAGTGGGGGAGAGACCCGGTACTTC.

This sequence joins TRBV5-4 and TRBJ2-5; 11 nucleotides agree with TRBD1. Germline CDR1 SGHNT, CDR2 YYREEE (reference sequence). V was pared by 4 bases and J by 4 bases, with 15 bases of the junction left unmatched. The CDR3 runs 18 residues. The CDR3 region has the DNA TGTGCCAGCAGCCGCACCGGGACAGGGGGGACTTTAGGAGAGACCCAGTACTTC. Amino acids: CASSRTGTGGTLGETQYF.

This sequence joins TRBV29-1 and TRBJ2-3; D gene unclear. Germline CDR1 and CDR2: SQVTM and ANQGSEA. The CDR3 covers 12 residues. Trimming took 2 bases from V and 4 from J, leaving 7 bases between them. The CDR3 nucleotides read TGCAGCGTTGAATACATATCAGATACGCAGTATTTT. Its translation is CSVEYISDTQYF.

The V call is TRBV30, the J call TRBJ2-1, with 8 bases fitting TRBD2. V trimming: 5 bases; J trimming: 6 bases; junction bases outside the gene matches: 9. The CDR3 sequence is 14 residues long. Germline assignment: CDR1 GTSNPN and CDR2 SVGIG (reference sequence). CDR3 nucleotide sequence: TGTGCCTGGGTGGGTTTCGGGGGGGGCAATGAGCAGTTCTTC. Protein: CAWVGFGGGNEQFF.

CDR3 in DNA: TGCAGCGTTGGAAAAACCGGGTCAATTAATGAAAAACTGTTTTTT. Amino acids: CSVGKTGSINEKLFF. J is TRBJ1-4 and V is TRBV29-1, with unresolved D. The CDR3 covers 15 residues. Germline CDR1 SQVTM, CDR2 ANQGSEA. Deletions cut 4 bases from V and 4 bases from J, with 16 bases between.

The J gene is TRBJ2-1, the V gene TRBV7-9, with 7 positions matching TRBD1. Trimming cost V 4 bases and J 3 bases; bases outside gene matches: 6. CDR3 length equals 15 residues. Germline assignment: CDR1 SEHNR and CDR2 FQNEAQ (reference sequence). CDR3 region: CASSSTGALYNEQFF. CDR3 nucleotide sequence: TGTGCCAGCAGCTCCACAGGGGCCCTCTACAATGAGCAGTTCTTC.

V usage is TRBV5-4 and J usage is TRBJ2-3; 11 nucleotides line up with TRBD2. The CDR3 runs to 16 residues. The J segment lost 3 bases and the V segment lost 4 bases, leaving 7 bases of the junction unmatched. Germline CDR1 and CDR2: SGHNT and YYREEE (reference sequence). CDR3 amino acids: CASSIPTSGATDTQYF. For the CDR3, the DNA is TGTGCCAGCAGCATACCGACTAGCGGGGCAACAGATACGCAGTATTTT.

The chain's CDR3 is CASSLSGATDTQYF. Here the CDR3 DNA reads TGTGCCAGCTCACTAAGCGGGGCTACAGATACGCAGTATTTT. The rearrangement uses TRBV18 and TRBJ2-3; 7 bases are shared with TRBD2. CDR1 and CDR2 from the germline V gene are KGHSH and LQKENI. The CDR3 runs to 14 residues. J was trimmed by 3 bases and V by 4 bases; bases with no gene match: 4.

The gene calls are TRBV5-6 and TRBJ2-5; no clear D. This CDR3 has 16 residues. CDR1 SGHDT and CDR2 YYEEEE come from the germline V gene. Deletions cut 4 bases from V and 0 bases from J, with 16 bases between. CDR3 amino acids: CASSQAGSAHQETQYF. In nucleotides, the CDR3 is TGTGCCAGCAGCCAGGCAGGATCCGCACACCAAGAGACCCAGTACTTC.

The rearrangement joins TRBV5-5 to TRBJ1-1; D not resolved. Germline CDR1 SGHKS, CDR2 YYEKEE (reference sequence). Trimming took 2 bases from V and 0 from J, leaving 8 bases between them. This CDR3 has 14 amino acids. This chain's CDR3 is CASSFSRLNTEAFF. In DNA form, the CDR3 reads TGTGCCAGCAGCTTTTCCAGGTTGAACACTGAAGCTTTCTTT. Full variable domain (missing parts from reference TRBV5-5 and TRBJ1-1): DAGVTQSPTHLIKTRGQQVTLRCSPISGHKSVSWYQQVLGQGPQFIFQYYEKEERGRGNFPDRFSARQFPNYSSELNVNALLLGDSALYLCASSFSRLNTEAFFGQGTRLTVV.

CDR3 bases: TGTGCCAGCAGTAGCGGGAGCGAGACCCAGTACTTC. It is translated as CASSSGSETQYF. The rearrangement links TRBV6-5 to TRBJ2-5; 8 bases line up with TRBD2. In germline, CDR1 is MNHEY, CDR2 SVGAGI. The junction had 1 base not matched to a gene; V was cut back by 5 bases and J by 5 bases. CDR3 size: 12 residues.

This clone occurred a few times. The chain couples TRBV27 to TRBJ2-2; 7 bases map to TRBD1. Germline V gene sequence: CDR1 MNHEY, CDR2 SMNVEV (reference sequence). The V gene end was trimmed by 4 bases and the J gene end by 0 bases; junction bases not matched to a gene: 5. The CDR3 is made up of 16 amino acids. As DNA, the CDR3 is TGTGCCAGCAGTTCTACCGGGACAGCGAACACCGGGGAGCTGTTTTTT. As protein: CASSSTGTANTGELFF.

The rearrangement uses TRBV5-1 and TRBJ2-5, with D perhaps TRBD2 (5 bases). This CDR3 region has 16 residues. Trimming removed 0 bases at V and 7 bases at J, with 19 bases between. Germline values: CDR1 SGHRS, CDR2 YFSETQ. In nucleotides, the CDR3 is TGCGCCAGCAGCTTGGGAACCCCACTGGTCGCGGGGACCCAGTACTTC. Encoded protein: CASSLGTPLVAGTQYF.

The chain uses TRBV7-9 and TRBJ2-3; D perhaps matches TRBD2 (6 bases). CDR3 length: 16 amino acids. Trimming took off 1 base at V and 0 bases at J, with 11 bases between the two ends. CDR1 and CDR2 (germline): SEHNR, FQNEAQ (reference sequence). For the CDR3, the DNA is TGTGCCAGCAGCTTAGGAAGGCGGGGCAGCACAGATACGCAGTATTTT. The encoded protein is CASSLGRRGSTDTQYF.